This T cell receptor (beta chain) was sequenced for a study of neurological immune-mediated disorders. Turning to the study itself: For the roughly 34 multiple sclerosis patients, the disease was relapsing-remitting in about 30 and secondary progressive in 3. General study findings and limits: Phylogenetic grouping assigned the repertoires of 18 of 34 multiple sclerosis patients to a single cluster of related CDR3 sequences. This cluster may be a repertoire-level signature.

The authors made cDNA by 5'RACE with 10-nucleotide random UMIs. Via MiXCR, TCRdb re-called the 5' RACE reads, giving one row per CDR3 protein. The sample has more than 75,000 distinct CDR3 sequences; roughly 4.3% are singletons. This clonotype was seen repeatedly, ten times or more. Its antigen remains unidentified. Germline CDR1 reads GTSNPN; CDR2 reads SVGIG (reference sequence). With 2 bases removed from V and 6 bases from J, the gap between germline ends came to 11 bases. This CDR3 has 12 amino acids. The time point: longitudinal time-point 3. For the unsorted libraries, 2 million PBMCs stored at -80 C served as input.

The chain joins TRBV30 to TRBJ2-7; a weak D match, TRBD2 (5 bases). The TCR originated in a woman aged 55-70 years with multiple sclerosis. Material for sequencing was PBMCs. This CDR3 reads CAWSRGVGEQYF. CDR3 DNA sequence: TGTGCCTGGAGTCGGGGTGTAGGCGAGCAGTACTTC.